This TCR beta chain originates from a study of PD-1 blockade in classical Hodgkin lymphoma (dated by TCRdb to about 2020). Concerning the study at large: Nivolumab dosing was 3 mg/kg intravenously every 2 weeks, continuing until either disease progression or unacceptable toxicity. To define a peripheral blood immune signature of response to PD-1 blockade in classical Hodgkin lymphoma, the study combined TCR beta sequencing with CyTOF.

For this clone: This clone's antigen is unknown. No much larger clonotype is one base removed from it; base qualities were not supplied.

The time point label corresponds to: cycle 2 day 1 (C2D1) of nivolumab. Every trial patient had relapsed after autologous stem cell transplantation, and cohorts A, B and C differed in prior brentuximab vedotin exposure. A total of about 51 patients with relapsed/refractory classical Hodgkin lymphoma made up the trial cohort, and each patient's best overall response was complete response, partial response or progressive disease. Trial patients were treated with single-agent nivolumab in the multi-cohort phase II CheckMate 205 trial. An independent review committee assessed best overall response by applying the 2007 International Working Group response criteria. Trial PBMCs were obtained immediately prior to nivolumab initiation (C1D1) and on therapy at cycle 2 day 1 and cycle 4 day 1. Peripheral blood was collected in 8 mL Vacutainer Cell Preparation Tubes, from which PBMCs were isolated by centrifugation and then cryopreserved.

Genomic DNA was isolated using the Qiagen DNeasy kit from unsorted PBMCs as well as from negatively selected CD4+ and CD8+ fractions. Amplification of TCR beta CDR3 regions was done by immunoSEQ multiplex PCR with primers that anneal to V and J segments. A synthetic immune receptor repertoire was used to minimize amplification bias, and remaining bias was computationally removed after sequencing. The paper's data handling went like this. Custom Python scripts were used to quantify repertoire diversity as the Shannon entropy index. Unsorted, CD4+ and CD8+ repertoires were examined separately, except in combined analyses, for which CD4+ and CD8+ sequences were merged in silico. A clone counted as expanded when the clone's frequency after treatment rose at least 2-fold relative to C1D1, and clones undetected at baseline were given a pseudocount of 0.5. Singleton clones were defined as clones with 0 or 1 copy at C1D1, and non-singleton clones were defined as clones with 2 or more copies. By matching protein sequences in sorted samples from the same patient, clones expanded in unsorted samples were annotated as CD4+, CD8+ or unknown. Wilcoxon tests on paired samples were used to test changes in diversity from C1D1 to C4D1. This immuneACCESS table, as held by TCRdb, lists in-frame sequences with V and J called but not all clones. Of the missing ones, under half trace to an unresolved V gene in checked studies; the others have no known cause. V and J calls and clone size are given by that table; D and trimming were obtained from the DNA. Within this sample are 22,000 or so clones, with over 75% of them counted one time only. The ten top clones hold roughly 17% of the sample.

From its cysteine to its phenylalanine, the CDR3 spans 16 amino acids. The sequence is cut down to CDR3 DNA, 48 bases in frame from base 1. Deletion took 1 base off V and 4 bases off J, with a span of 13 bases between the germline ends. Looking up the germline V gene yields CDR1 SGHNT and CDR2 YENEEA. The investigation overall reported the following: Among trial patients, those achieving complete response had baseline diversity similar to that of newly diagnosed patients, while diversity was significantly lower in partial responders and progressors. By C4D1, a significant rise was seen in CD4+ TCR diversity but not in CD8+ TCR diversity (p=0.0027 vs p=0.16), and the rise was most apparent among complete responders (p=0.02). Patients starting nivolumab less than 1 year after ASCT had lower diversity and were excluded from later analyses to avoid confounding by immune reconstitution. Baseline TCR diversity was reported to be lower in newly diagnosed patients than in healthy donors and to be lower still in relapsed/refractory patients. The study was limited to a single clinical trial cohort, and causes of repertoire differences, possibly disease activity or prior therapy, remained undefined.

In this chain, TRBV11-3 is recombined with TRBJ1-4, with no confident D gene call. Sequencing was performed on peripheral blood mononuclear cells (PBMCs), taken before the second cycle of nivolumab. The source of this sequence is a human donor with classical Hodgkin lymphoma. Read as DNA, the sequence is TGTGCCAGCAGCTTAGCTACCGCGGGAGTTAATGAAAAACTGTTTTTT. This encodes CASSLATAGVNEKLFF.